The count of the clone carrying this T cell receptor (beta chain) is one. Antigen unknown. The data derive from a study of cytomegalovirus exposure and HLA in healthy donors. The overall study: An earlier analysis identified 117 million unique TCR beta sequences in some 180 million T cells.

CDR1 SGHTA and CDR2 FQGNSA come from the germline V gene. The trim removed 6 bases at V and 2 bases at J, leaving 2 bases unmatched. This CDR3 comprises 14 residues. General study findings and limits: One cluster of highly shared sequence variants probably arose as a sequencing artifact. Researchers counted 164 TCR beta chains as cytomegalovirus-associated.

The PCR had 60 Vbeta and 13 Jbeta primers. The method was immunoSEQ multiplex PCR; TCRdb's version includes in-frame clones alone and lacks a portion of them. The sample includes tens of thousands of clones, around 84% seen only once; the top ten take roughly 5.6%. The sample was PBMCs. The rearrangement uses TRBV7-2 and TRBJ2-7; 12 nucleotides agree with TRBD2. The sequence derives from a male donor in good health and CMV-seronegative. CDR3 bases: TGTGCCAGCAGGAGACTAGCGGGGGCCTACGAGCAGTACTTC. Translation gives CASRRLAGAYEQYF.